Sequencing of this TCR beta chain was carried out in a study of TIL therapy for anti-PD-1-resistant metastatic lung cancer. Study-wide context: A few tumors were EGFR-mutant and two were ALK-rearranged.

This was the immunoSEQ v3 assay. The method was immunoSEQ multiplex PCR; TCRdb's version includes in-frame clones alone and lacks a portion of them. The sample yields some 45,000 clones, just over 85% seen once. Regarding time point: pre-treatment sample, taken before nivolumab and TIL therapy. The CDR3 spans 17 residues. V was clipped by 2 bases and J by 0 bases; unmatched bases: 3. Germline-derived CDR1 and CDR2 are SGHTA and FQGNSA. The genes are TRBV7-2 and TRBJ2-4; 11 nucleotides agree with TRBD2. The clonotype originates from a person between 25 and 80 years old with non-small cell lung cancer. The sample was blood, taken at baseline. The CDR3 loop reads CASSLPGLAGAKNIQYF. CDR3 DNA: TGTGCCAGCAGCTTACCCGGACTAGCGGGAGCCAAAAACATTCAGTACTTC.